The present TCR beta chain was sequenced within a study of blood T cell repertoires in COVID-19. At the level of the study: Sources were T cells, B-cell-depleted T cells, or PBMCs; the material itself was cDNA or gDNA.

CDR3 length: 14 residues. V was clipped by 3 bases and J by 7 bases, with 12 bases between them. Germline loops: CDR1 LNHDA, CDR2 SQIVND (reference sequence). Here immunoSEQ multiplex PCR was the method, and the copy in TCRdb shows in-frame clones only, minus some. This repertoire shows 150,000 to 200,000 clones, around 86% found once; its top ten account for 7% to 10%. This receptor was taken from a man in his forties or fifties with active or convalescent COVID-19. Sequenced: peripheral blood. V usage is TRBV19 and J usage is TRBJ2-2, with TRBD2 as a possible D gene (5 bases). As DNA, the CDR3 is TGTGCCAGTAGTATCCCACTAGTTGGCGGGGAGCTGTTTTTT. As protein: CASSIPLVGGELFF.